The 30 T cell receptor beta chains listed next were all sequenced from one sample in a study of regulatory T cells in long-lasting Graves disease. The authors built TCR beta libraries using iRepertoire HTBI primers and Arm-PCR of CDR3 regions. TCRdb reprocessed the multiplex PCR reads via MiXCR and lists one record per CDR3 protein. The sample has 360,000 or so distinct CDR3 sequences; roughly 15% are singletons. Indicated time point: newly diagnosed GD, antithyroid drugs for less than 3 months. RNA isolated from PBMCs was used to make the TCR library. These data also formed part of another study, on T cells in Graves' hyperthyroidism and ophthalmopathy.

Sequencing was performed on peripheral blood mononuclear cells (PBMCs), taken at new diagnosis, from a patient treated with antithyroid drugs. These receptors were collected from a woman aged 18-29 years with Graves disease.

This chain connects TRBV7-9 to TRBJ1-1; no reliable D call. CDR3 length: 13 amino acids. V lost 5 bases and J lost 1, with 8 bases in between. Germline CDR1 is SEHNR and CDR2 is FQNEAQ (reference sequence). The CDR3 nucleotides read TGTGCCAGCAGCATCGACGGGAACACTGAAGCTTTCTTT. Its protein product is CASSIDGNTEAFF.

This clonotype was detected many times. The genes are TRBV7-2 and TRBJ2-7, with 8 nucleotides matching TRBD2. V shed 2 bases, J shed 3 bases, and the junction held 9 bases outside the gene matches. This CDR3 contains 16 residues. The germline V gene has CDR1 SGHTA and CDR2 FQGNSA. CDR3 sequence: CASSLRGGSGVYEQYF. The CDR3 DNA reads TGTGCCAGCAGCTTAAGAGGGGGTAGCGGGGTCTACGAGCAGTACTTC.

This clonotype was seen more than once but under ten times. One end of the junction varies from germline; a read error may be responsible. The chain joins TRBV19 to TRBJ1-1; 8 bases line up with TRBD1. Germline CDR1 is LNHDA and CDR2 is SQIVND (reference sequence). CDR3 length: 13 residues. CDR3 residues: CASSAIGQGSSVF. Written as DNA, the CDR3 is TGTGCCAGTAGTGCGATCGGACAGGGTTCTTCCGTTTTT.

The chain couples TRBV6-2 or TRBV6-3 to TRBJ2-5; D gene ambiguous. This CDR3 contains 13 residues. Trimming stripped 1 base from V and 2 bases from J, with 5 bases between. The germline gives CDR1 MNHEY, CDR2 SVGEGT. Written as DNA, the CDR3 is TGTGCCAGCAGTTACTTCAGGCAAGAGACCCAGTACTTC. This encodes CASSYFRQETQYF.

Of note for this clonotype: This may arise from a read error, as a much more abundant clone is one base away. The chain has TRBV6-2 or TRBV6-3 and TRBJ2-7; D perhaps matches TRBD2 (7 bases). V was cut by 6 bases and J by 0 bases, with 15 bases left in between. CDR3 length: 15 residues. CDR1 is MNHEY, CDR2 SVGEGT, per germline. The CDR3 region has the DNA TGTGCCAGCAGCCCTGGGGGGGCCCCCTCCTACGAGCAGTACTTC. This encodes CASSPGGAPSYEQYF.

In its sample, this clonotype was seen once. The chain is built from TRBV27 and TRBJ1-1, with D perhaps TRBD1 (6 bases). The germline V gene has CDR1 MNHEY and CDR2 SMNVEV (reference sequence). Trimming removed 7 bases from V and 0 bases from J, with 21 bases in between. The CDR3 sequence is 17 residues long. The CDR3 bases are TGTGCCAGCATGCAACAGGGTTGGGGTGTCATGAACACTGAAGCTTTCTTT. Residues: CASMQQGWGVMNTEAFF.

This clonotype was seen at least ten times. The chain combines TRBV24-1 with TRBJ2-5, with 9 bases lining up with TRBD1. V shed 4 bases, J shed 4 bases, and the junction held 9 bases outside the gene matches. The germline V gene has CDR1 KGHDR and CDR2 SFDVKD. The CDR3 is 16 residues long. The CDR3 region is CATSDARDRDGETQYF. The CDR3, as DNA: TGTGCCACCAGTGACGCCCGGGACAGGGATGGAGAGACCCAGTACTTC.

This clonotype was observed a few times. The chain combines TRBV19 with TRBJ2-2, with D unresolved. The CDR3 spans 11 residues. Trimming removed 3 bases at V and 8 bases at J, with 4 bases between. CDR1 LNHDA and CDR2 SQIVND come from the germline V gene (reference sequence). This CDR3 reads CASSMLGELFF. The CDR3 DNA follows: TGTGCCAGTAGTATGTTAGGGGAGCTGTTTTTT.

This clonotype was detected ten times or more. The chain's CDR3 is CASSLVGGQNSGNTIYF. CDR3 coding DNA: TGTGCCAGCAGCTTAGTGGGGGGTCAAAACTCTGGAAACACCATATATTTT. The chain joins TRBV7-8 to TRBJ1-3, with a weak D call TRBD1 (5 bases). Trimming cost V 1 base and J 0 bases, with 13 bases left between them. This CDR3 is built from 17 residues. Germline CDR1 and CDR2: SGHVS and FQNEAQ.

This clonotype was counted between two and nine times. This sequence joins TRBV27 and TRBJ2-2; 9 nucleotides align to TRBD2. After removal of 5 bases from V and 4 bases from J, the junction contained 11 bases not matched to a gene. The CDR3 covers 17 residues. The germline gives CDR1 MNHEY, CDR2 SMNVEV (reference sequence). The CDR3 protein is CASSRGAGGTSTGELFF. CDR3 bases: TGTGCCAGCAGTCGGGGGGCGGGGGGGACTAGCACCGGGGAGCTGTTTTTT.

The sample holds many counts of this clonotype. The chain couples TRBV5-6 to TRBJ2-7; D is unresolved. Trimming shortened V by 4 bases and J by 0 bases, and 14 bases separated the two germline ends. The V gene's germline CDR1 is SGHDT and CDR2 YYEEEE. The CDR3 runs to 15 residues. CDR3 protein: CASSQVLSYSYEQYF. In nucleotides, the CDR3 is TGTGCCAGCAGCCAGGTCCTAAGTTACTCCTACGAGCAGTACTTC.

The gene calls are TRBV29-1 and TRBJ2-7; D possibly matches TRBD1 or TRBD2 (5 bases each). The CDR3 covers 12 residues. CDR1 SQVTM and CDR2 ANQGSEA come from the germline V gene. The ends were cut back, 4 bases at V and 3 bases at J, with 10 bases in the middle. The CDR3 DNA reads TGCAGCGTTGTGGGGGAGAACTACGAGCAGTACTTC. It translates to CSVVGENYEQYF.

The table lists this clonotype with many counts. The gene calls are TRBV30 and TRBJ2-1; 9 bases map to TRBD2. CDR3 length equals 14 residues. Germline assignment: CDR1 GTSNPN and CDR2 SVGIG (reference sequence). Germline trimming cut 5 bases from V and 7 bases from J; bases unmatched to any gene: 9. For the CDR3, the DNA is TGTGCCTGGGCCGGGACTAGCTACGGTAATGAGCAGTTCTTC. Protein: CAWAGTSYGNEQFF. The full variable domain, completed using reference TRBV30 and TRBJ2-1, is SQTIHQWPATLVQPVGSPLSLECTVEGTSNPNLYWYRQAAGRGLQLLFYSVGIGQISSEVPQNLSASRPQDRQFILSSKKLLLSDSGFYLCAWAGTSYGNEQFFGPGTRLTVL.

As DNA, the CDR3 is TGTGCCAGCAGCTTACGGGGGACTAGCGGGAGTATCAATGAGCAGTTCTTC. As protein: CASSLRGTSGSINEQFF. The chain carries TRBV11-2 and TRBJ2-1; 14 positions match TRBD2. The CDR3 is 17 residues long. The germline CDR1 and CDR2 sequences are SGHAT and FQNNGV. Trimming cost V 2 bases and J 6 bases; bases outside gene matches: 6.

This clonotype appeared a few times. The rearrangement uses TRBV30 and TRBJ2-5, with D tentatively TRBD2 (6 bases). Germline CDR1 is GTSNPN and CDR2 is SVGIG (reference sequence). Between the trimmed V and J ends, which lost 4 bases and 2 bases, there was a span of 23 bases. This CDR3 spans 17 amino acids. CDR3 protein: CAWTPAGGFVGQETQYF. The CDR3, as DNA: TGTGCCTGGACTCCAGCCGGAGGGTTCGTGGGTCAAGAGACCCAGTACTTC.

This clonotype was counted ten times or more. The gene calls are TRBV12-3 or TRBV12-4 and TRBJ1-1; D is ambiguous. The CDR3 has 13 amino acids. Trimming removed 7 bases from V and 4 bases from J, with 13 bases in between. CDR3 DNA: TGTGCCAGCACCTACGGACGGGGCACTGAAGCTTTCTTT. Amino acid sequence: CASTYGRGTEAFF.

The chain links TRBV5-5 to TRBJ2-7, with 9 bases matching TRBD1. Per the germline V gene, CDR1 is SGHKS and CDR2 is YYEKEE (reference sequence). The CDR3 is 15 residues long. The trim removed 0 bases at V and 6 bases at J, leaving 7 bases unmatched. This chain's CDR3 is CASSLVMGQGSEQYF. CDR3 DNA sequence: TGTGCCAGCAGCTTGGTTATGGGACAGGGATCCGAGCAGTACTTC. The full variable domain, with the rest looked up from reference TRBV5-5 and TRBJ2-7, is DAGVTQSPTHLIKTRGQQVTLRCSPISGHKSVSWYQQVLGQGPQFIFQYYEKEERGRGNFPDRFSARQFPNYSSELNVNALLLGDSALYLCASSLVMGQGSEQYFGPGTRLTVT.

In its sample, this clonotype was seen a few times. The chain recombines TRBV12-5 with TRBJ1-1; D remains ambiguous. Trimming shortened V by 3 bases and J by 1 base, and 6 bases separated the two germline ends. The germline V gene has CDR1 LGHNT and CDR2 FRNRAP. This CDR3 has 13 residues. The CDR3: CASGFRGNTEAFF. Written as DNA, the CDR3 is TGTGCTAGTGGTTTTAGAGGGAACACTGAAGCTTTCTTT.

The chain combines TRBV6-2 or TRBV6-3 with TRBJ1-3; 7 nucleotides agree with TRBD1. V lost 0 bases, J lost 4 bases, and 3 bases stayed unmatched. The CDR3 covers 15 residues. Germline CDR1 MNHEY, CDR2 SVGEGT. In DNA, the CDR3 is TGTGCCAGCAGTTACTCAAGGGGGCCCGGAAACACCATATATTTT. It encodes CASSYSRGPGNTIYF.

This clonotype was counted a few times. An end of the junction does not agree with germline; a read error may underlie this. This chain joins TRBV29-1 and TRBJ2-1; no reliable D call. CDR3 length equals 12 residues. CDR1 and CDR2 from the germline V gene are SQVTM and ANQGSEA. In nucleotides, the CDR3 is TGCAGCGTTGAAGAGTCCTTCAATGAGCAGTTCTTC. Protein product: CSVEESFNEQFF.

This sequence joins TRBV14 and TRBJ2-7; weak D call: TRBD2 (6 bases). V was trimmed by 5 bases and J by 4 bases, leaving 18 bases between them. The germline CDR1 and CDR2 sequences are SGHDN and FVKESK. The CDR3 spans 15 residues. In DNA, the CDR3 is TGTGCCAGCAGCAGTTCGGGGACTCCGATTTACGAGCAGTACTTC. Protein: CASSSSGTPIYEQYF.

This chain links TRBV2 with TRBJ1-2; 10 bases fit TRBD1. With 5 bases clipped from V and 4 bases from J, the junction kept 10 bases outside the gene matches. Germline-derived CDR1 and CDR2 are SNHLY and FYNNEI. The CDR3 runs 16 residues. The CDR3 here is CASSLSGTGASYGYTF. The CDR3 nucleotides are TGTGCCAGCAGTTTGTCCGGGACAGGGGCATCCTATGGCTACACCTTC.

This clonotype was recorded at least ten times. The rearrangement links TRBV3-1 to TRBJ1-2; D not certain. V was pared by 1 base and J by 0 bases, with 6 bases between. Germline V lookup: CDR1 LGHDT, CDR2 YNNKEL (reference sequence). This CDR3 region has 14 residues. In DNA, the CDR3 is TGTGCCAGCAGCCAAGCGCAGGCTAACTATGGCTACACCTTC. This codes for CASSQAQANYGYTF.

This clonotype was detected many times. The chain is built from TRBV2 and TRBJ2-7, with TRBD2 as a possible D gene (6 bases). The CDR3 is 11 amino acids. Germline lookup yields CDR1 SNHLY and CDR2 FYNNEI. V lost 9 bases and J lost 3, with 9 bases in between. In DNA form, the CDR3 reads TGTGCCAGTCGGGGGTTCTACGAGCAGTACTTC. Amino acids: CASRGFYEQYF.

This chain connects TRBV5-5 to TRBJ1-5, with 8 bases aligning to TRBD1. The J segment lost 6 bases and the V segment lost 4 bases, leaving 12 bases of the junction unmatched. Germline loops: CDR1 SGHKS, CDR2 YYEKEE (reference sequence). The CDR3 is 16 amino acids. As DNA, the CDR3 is TGTGCCAGCAGCCCCATGACAGGGGCATCGGGTCAGCCCCAGCATTTT. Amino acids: CASSPMTGASGQPQHF.

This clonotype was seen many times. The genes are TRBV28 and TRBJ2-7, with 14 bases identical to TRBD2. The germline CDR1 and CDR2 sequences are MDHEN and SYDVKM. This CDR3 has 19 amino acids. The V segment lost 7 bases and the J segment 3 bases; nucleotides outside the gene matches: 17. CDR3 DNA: TGTGCCAGCAAGGCTACTGGGACTAGCGGGAGTAGGTGGGTCTACGAGCAGTACTTC. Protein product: CASKATGTSGSRWVYEQYF.

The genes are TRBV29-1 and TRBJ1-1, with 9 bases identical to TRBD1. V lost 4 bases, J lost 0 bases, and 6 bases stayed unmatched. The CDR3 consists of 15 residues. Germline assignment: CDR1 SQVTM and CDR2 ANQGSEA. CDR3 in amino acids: CSVAAGTGMNTEAFF. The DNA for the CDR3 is TGCAGCGTTGCCGCCGGGACAGGGATGAACACTGAAGCTTTCTTT. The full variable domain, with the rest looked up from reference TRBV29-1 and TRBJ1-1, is SAVISQKPSRDICQRGTSLTIQCQVDSQVTMMFWYRQQPGQSLTLIATANQGSEATYESGFVIDKFPISRPNLTFSTLTVSNMSPEDSSIYLCSVAAGTGMNTEAFFGQGTRLTVV.

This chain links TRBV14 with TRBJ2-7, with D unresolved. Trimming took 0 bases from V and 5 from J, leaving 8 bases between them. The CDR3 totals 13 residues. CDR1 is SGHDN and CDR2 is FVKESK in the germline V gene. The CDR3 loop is CASSQEDLHEQYF. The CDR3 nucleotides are TGTGCCAGCAGCCAAGAAGACCTCCACGAGCAGTACTTC.

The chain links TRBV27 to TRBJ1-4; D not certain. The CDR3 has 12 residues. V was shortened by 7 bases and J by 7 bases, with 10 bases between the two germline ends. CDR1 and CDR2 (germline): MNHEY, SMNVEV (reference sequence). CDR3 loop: CASTFAREKLFF. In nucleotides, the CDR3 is TGTGCCAGCACGTTCGCACGTGAAAAACTGTTTTTT.

CDR3 bases: TGTGCCAGCAGTTACTCAGGGGGCTGGGATACGCAGTATTTT. This codes for CASSYSGGWDTQYF. The J gene is TRBJ2-3, the V gene TRBV6-2 or TRBV6-3, with 7 nucleotides matching TRBD1. Germline assignment: CDR1 MNHEY and CDR2 SVGEGT. The V gene end was trimmed by 0 bases and the J gene end by 6 bases; junction bases not matched to a gene: 3. The CDR3 is made up of 14 amino acids.